This is a list of T cell receptor beta chains from one sample in a study of blood T cell repertoires in COVID-19. Using immunoSEQ multiplex PCR, the repertoire was profiled, and TCRdb retains in-frame clones only, with some absent. In the table there are 250,000 or so clones, about nine tenths of which are singletons. Sequencing was done on a sample of PBMCs or T cells enriched from blood (not recorded which). The source is a woman aged 40-49 years with acute COVID-19. The CDR3 runs from the conserved cysteine through the conserved F or W. Fields, in order: clone size, J gene, D gene, V gene, CDR3 protein, CDR3 DNA. A D gene is named only where the DNA matches it firmly. Rows give clone size only sometimes, using once, few, many, or a class for an expanded clone.

size: NA; J: TRBJ2-1; D: TRBD2; V: TRBV5-1; CDR3: CASSAQGLAAYNEQFF; DNA: TGCGCCAGCAGCGCCCAGGGACTAGCGGCCTACAATGAGCAGTTCTTC
size: NA; J: TRBJ1-1; D: NA; V: TRBV10-1; CDR3: CASSESPIPNTEAFF; DNA: TGCGCCAGCAGTGAGTCACCTATACCGAACACTGAAGCTTTCTTT
size: NA; J: TRBJ1-3; D: NA; V: TRBV5-1; CDR3: CASSLFSGAGNTIYF; DNA: TGCGCCAGCAGCCTCTTCTCTGGAGCTGGAAACACCATATATTTT
size: NA; J: TRBJ2-3; D: TRBD1; V: TRBV5-4; CDR3: CASSLGGTGGVHTQYF; DNA: TGTGCCAGCAGCTTGGGTGGGACAGGGGGTGTGCATACGCAGTATTTT
size: NA; J: TRBJ2-7; D: TRBD2; V: TRBV7-2; CDR3: CASSLASGGIYEQYF; DNA: TGTGCCAGCAGCTTAGCTAGCGGGGGAATCTACGAGCAGTACTTC
size: NA; J: TRBJ1-3; D: NA; V: TRBV27; CDR3: CASSFTGSGNTIYF; DNA: TGTGCCAGCAGTTTCACAGGCTCTGGAAACACCATATATTTT
size: once; J: TRBJ2-3; D: TRBD2; V: TRBV11-3; CDR3: CASSSPGRSRTQYF; DNA: TGTGCCAGCAGCTCCCCCGGGAGGTCACGTACGCAGTATTTT
size: NA; J: TRBJ2-3; D: NA; V: TRBV6-4; CDR3: CASSAGGGTDTQYF; DNA: TGTGCCAGCAGTGCCGGCGGGGGCACAGATACGCAGTATTTT
size: NA; J: TRBJ1-1; D: NA; V: TRBV9; CDR3: CASSGAGTHGEAFF; DNA: TGTGCCAGCAGCGGGGCAGGGACTCATGGGGAAGCTTTCTTT
size: NA; J: TRBJ2-1; D: NA; V: TRBV2; CDR3: CASKRLASENEQFF; DNA: TGTGCCAGCAAGCGGTTGGCTAGCGAGAATGAGCAGTTCTTC
size: NA; J: TRBJ2-7; D: NA; V: TRBV7-9; CDR3: CASSQTGYEQYF; DNA: TGTGCCAGCAGCCAGACAGGCTACGAGCAGTACTTC
size: NA; J: TRBJ2-5; D: TRBD2; V: TRBV7-8; CDR3: CASSFSGGGGETQYF; DNA: TGTGCCAGCAGCTTTAGCGGGGGGGGTGGAGAGACCCAGTACTTC
size: NA; J: TRBJ2-1; D: TRBD1; V: TRBV9; CDR3: CASSVGQGRNEQFF; DNA: TGTGCCAGCAGCGTGGGACAGGGGAGGAATGAGCAGTTCTTC
size: once; J: TRBJ2-3; D: NA; V: TRBV10-2; CDR3: CASTSRTPTSTDTQYF; DNA: TGCGCCAGCACCTCCCGGACACCCACTAGCACAGATACGCAGTATTTT
size: NA; J: TRBJ2-5; D: TRBD2; V: TRBV5-1; CDR3: CASSLGGRGTETQYF; DNA: TGCGCCAGCAGCTTGGGCGGGAGAGGTACAGAGACCCAGTACTTC
size: NA; J: TRBJ2-2; D: NA; V: TRBV6-5; CDR3: CASSFLSLGTTGELFF; DNA: TGTGCCAGCAGTTTCCTCTCCCTGGGCACCACCGGGGAGCTGTTTTTT
size: NA; J: TRBJ2-1; D: NA; V: TRBV5-1; CDR3: CASSLAPGSYNEQFF; DNA: TGCGCCAGCAGCTTGGCCCCCGGGAGTTACAATGAGCAGTTCTTC
size: NA; J: TRBJ1-2; D: TRBD1; V: TRBV18; CDR3: CASSPKPYQGQGISYTF; DNA: TGTGCCAGCTCACCGAAACCGTACCAGGGACAGGGTATTAGCTACACCTTC
size: once; J: TRBJ1-3; D: NA; V: TRBV30; CDR3: CAWSASSGNTIYF; DNA: TGTGCCTGGAGTGCGTCCTCTGGAAACACCATATATTTT
size: once; J: TRBJ2-5; D: TRBD2; V: TRBV7-9; CDR3: CASSLAGGGQETQYF; DNA: TGTGCCAGCAGCTTGGCAGGCGGGGGGCAAGAGACCCAGTACTTC
size: NA; J: TRBJ1-2; D: TRBD1; V: TRBV27; CDR3: CASSPGQVSNYGYTF; DNA: TGTGCCAGCAGTCCGGGACAGGTTTCAAACTATGGCTACACCTTC
size: few; J: TRBJ1-5; D: NA; V: TRBV6-5; CDR3: CASWQGFGNQPQHF; DNA: TGTGCCAGCTGGCAGGGTTTCGGCAATCAGCCCCAGCATTTT
size: NA; J: TRBJ2-3; D: NA; V: TRBV9; CDR3: CASSVAGGGGDTQYF; DNA: TGTGCCAGCAGCGTAGCTGGGGGTGGAGGGGATACGCAGTATTTT
size: NA; J: TRBJ1-1; D: NA; V: TRBV6-5; CDR3: CASRGGPGESFF; DNA: TGTGCCAGCCGGGGGGGGCCGGGTGAATCTTTCTTT
size: NA; J: TRBJ1-4; D: TRBD1; V: TRBV5-1; CDR3: CASTGTGLTNEKLFF; DNA: TGCGCCAGCACCGGGACAGGCTTAACTAATGAAAAACTGTTTTTT
size: NA; J: TRBJ2-7; D: TRBD1; V: TRBV7-2; CDR3: CASSLTRTGGGYEQYF; DNA: TGTGCCAGCAGCTTAACCCGGACAGGGGGCGGGTACGAGCAGTACTTC
size: NA; J: TRBJ1-2; D: NA; V: TRBV7-2; CDR3: CASSYWIGVMDYGYTF; DNA: TGTGCCAGCAGCTACTGGATCGGGGTTATGGACTATGGCTACACCTTC
size: NA; J: TRBJ2-1; D: TRBD2; V: TRBV9; CDR3: CASSAGTSGNNEQFF; DNA: TGTGCCAGCAGCGCGGGGACTAGCGGAAACAATGAGCAGTTCTTC
size: NA; J: TRBJ2-1; D: NA; V: TRBV15; CDR3: CATSRGERYNEQFF; DNA: TGTGCCACCAGCAGAGGGGAGAGGTACAATGAGCAGTTCTTC
size: NA; J: TRBJ1-2; D: TRBD1; V: TRBV15; CDR3: CATSRDLETGVFYGYTF; DNA: TGTGCCACCAGCAGAGATCTTGAGACAGGGGTCTTCTATGGCTACACCTTC
size: NA; J: TRBJ2-7; D: TRBD1; V: TRBV5-6; CDR3: CASSGTGTYEQYF; DNA: TGTGCCAGCAGCGGGACAGGGACCTACGAGCAGTACTTC
size: NA; J: TRBJ1-2; D: NA; V: TRBV9; CDR3: CASSVGTGTKQYGYTF; DNA: TGTGCCAGCAGCGTAGGTACAGGGACAAAACAATATGGCTACACCTTC
size: once; J: TRBJ2-1; D: NA; V: TRBV13; CDR3: CASSLGLLAEIYNEQFF; DNA: TGTGCCAGCAGCTTAGGCCTGTTAGCGGAAATCTACAATGAGCAGTTCTTC
size: NA; J: TRBJ2-7; D: NA; V: TRBV30; CDR3: CAWRVDSYEQYF; DNA: TGTGCCTGGAGGGTAGATTCCTACGAGCAGTACTTC
size: NA; J: TRBJ1-2; D: NA; V: TRBV4-3; CDR3: CASSQDTQTVYGYTF; DNA: TGCGCCAGCAGCCAAGACACCCAAACAGTTTATGGCTACACCTTC
size: NA; J: TRBJ1-1; D: NA; V: TRBV9; CDR3: CASSVGTATPNTEAFF; DNA: TGTGCCAGCAGCGTAGGCACAGCTACACCGAACACTGAAGCTTTCTTT
size: NA; J: TRBJ1-5; D: NA; V: TRBV19; CDR3: CASTQSGSNQPQHF; DNA: TGTGCCAGTACCCAATCAGGGTCCAATCAGCCCCAGCATTTT